Below, 17 T cell receptor beta chains from the same sample are listed, as sequenced in a study of identical twins (dated by TCRdb to between 2015 and 2016). The library was built by means of 5' RACE. Sequencing took place on an Illumina HiSeq 2000. TCRdb handled the public reads itself, with Q25 trimming in fastp and clone calling in MiXCR, and kept productive beta chains. Duplicate CDR3 protein sequences are folded into a single record with the most common DNA and genes. Counted in this sample were hundreds of thousands of distinct CDR3 sequences; approximately 6.1% of them appeared once. Approximately 1.6% of the sample is held by the ten biggest clonotypes. Source material: naive T cells sorted from blood. Per the publication, the cell subset or site label means: cells isolated with a human naive T-cell isolation kit. Receptor source: a man aged 18 to 30 in good health.

V is TRBV18 and J is TRBJ2-1; D is undetermined. Germline assignment: CDR1 KGHSH and CDR2 LQKENI. This CDR3 region has 15 residues. V gave up 2 bases and J gave up 1 base, with 9 bases separating them. The CDR3 spells CASSPTASSYNEQFF. The CDR3 DNA sequence: TGTGCCAGCTCACCAACGGCTAGTTCCTACAATGAGCAGTTCTTC. Full variable domain (outside the CDR3, taken from reference TRBV18 and TRBJ2-1): NAGVMQNPRHLVRRRGQEARLRCSPMKGHSHVYWYRQLPEEGLKFMVYLQKENIIDESGMPKERFSAEFPKEGPSILRIQQVVRGDSAAYFCASSPTASSYNEQFFGPGTRLTVL.

At least ten counts were recorded for this clonotype. This chain connects TRBV12-3 or TRBV12-4 to TRBJ2-5, with 7 bases that match TRBD1. The CDR3 is made up of 14 amino acids. J gave up 2 bases and V 5 bases, and 5 bases lay outside the gene matches. The CDR3 bases are TGTGCCAGCAGTGGATGGACAGGACAAGAGACCCAGTACTTC. The encoded protein is CASSGWTGQETQYF.

The chain carries TRBV28 and TRBJ2-2, with 7 bases fitting TRBD1. The germline V gene encodes CDR1 MDHEN and CDR2 SYDVKM. The V and J ends lost 4 bases and 0 bases, in that order; junction bases with no gene match: 5. This CDR3 has 16 residues. Here the CDR3 DNA reads TGTGCCAGCAGTTCCCGGGACAGATCGAACACCGGGGAGCTGTTTTTT. Translated: CASSSRDRSNTGELFF.

A few counts support this clonotype. The V call is TRBV6-1, the J call TRBJ2-5, with TRBD1 as a possible D gene (6 bases). The CDR3 has 13 residues. From germline, CDR1 is MNHNS and CDR2 SASEGT. The CDR3 DNA reads as TGTGCGGTCAGGGGAGCCATCCAAGAGACCCAGTACTTC. Translated, it gives CAVRGAIQETQYF.

This clonotype showed up many times. The chain combines TRBV28 with TRBJ2-3; D not resolved. Germline values: CDR1 MDHEN, CDR2 SYDVKM. CDR3 length equals 16 residues. V lost 5 bases and J 3 bases, leaving 18 bases between the germline ends. CDR3 DNA sequence: TGTGCCAGCAGTATGATACTGACAATGGGGACAGATACGCAGTATTTT. It translates to CASSMILTMGTDTQYF. Combining the CDR3 with reference TRBV28 and TRBJ2-3 gives the whole variable domain DVKVTQSSRYLVKRTGEKVFLECVQDMDHENMFWYRQDPGLGLRLIYFSYDVKMKEKGDIPEGYSVSREKKERFSLILESASTNQTSMYLCASSMILTMGTDTQYFGPGTRLTVL.

DNA for the CDR3: TGTGCCAGCTCACCACCTAGGAACAATGAGCAGTTCTTC. It specifies CASSPPRNNEQFF. The V and J genes are TRBV18 and TRBJ2-1; unclear D gene. CDR1 and CDR2 from the germline V gene are KGHSH and LQKENI. V lost 0 bases and J 5 bases, leaving 5 bases between the germline ends. The CDR3 sequence is 13 residues long.

V usage is TRBV11-1 and J usage is TRBJ2-5; 15 bases match TRBD2. The CDR3 covers 15 residues. The trim removed 3 bases at V and 5 bases at J, leaving 1 base unmatched. CDR1 is SGHAT and CDR2 is FQDESV in the germline V gene (reference sequence). In DNA form, the CDR3 reads TGTGCCAGCAGCTTTGGGACTAGCGGGAGGGAGACCCAGTACTTC. Residues: CASSFGTSGRETQYF. Full variable domain (rest looked up from reference TRBV11-1 and TRBJ2-5): EAEVAQSPRYKITEKSQAVAFWCDPISGHATLYWYRQILGQGPELLVQFQDESVVDDSQLPKDRFSAERLKGVDSTLKIQPAELGDSAMYLCASSFGTSGRETQYFGPGTRLLVL.

This clonotype came up a few times. This chain joins TRBV9 and TRBJ1-6; 11 bases are shared with TRBD1. This CDR3 comprises 18 residues. Germline-derived CDR1 and CDR2 are SGDLS and YYNGEE. V trimming: 5 bases; J trimming: 9 bases; junction bases outside the gene matches: 16. The chain's CDR3 is CASSGAPPGQGEISPLHF. The CDR3 nucleotides are TGTGCCAGCAGTGGGGCGCCACCGGGACAGGGGGAAATTTCACCCCTCCACTTT. Using reference TRBV9 and TRBJ1-6 for the parts outside the CDR3, the full variable domain is DSGVTQTPKHLITATGQRVTLRCSPRSGDLSVYWYQQSLDQGLQFLIQYYNGEERAKGNILERFSAQQFPDLHSELNLSSLELGDSALYFCASSGAPPGQGEISPLHFGNGTRLTVT.

The genes are TRBV18 and TRBJ1-6, with D possibly TRBD1 on 5 matching bases. The germline V and J ends were trimmed by 5 bases and 8 bases, with 19 bases remaining between them. The CDR3 totals 16 residues. CDR1 KGHSH and CDR2 LQKENI come from the germline V gene. In nucleotides, the CDR3 is TGTGCCAGCTCAACTAGGGGTTTCGCAAAGGATTCACCCCTCCACTTT. This translates into CASSTRGFAKDSPLHF.

The chain employs TRBV28 and TRBJ2-2; 10 bases align to TRBD2. The CDR3 runs 18 residues. Germline V gene lookup returns CDR1 MDHEN and CDR2 SYDVKM. Trimming at V came to 5 bases and at J to 6 bases, leaving 15 bases not matched to a gene. This CDR3 reads CASSERRGLAGGAGELFF. The CDR3, as DNA: TGTGCCAGCAGTGAAAGGAGGGGATTAGCGGGAGGAGCCGGGGAGCTGTTTTTT.

J is TRBJ1-1 and V is TRBV7-9; possibly TRBD1 for D (6 bases). The CDR3 runs to 15 residues. The germline V and J ends were trimmed by 1 base and 4 bases, with 13 bases remaining between them. From germline, CDR1 is SEHNR and CDR2 FQNEAQ (reference sequence). The CDR3 region is CASSLGGGTPTEAFF. As DNA, the CDR3 is TGTGCCAGCAGCTTAGGAGGGGGGACCCCCACTGAAGCTTTCTTT.

There are many counts of this clonotype. This chain joins TRBV6-1 and TRBJ2-3; TRBD2 aligns across 10 bases. The V segment lost 5 bases and the J segment 5 bases; nucleotides outside the gene matches: 7. Per the germline V gene, CDR1 is MNHNS and CDR2 is SASEGT. This CDR3 spans 15 amino acids. CDR3 DNA sequence: TGTGCCAGCAGTAGCCTAGCGGGAGCGTTAGATACGCAGTATTTT. This sequence encodes CASSSLAGALDTQYF.

The V call is TRBV5-4, the J call TRBJ2-7, with a possible D match to TRBD2 (5 bases). V lost 0 bases to trimming and J lost 2 bases, with 12 bases between them. This CDR3 has 15 amino acids. Per the germline V gene, CDR1 is SGHNT and CDR2 is YYREEE (reference sequence). The CDR3 loop is CASSLAGMPPYEQYV. For the CDR3, the DNA is TGTGCCAGCAGCTTGGCGGGGATGCCTCCCTACGAGCAGTACGTC.

This clonotype was observed a handful of times. The chain has TRBV27 and TRBJ1-2; the D gene is possibly TRBD1 (6 bases). V gave up 5 bases and J gave up 6 bases, with 22 bases separating them. Germline CDR1 and CDR2: MNHEY and SMNVEV (reference sequence). This CDR3 comprises 16 residues. DNA for the CDR3: TGTGCCAGCAGTCCCCTGGGATCGACAGGAACGGATGGCTACACCTTC. It translates to CASSPLGSTGTDGYTF.

This clonotype was observed a handful of times. V usage is TRBV10-3 and J usage is TRBJ2-1; the D is unclear. Per germline, CDR1 ENHRY and CDR2 SYGVKD. Trimming removed 10 bases at V and 3 bases at J, with 16 bases between. This CDR3 contains 14 residues. CDR3 sequence (DNA): TGTGCCACCGCCGTGGGGTTGGGCTACAATGAGCAGTTCTTC. It translates to CATAVGLGYNEQFF.

This clonotype was counted ten times or more. J is TRBJ2-5 and V is TRBV7-9; TRBD1 is a possible D gene (6 bases). This CDR3 contains 15 residues. Trimming cost V 5 bases and J 0 bases, with 13 bases left between them. Germline V gene sequence: CDR1 SEHNR, CDR2 FQNEAQ (reference sequence). The CDR3 nucleotides are TGTGCCAGCAGCCGAACAAGGGGGAACCAAGAGACCCAGTACTTC. Its protein is CASSRTRGNQETQYF.

In its sample, this clonotype was seen a few times. V is TRBV20-1 and J is TRBJ2-5; 10 bases align to TRBD2. The CDR3 extends over 13 amino acids. With 5 bases clipped from V and 5 bases from J, the junction kept 5 bases outside the gene matches. Germline V gives CDR1 DFQATT, CDR2 SNEGSKA (reference sequence). Written as DNA, the CDR3 is TGCAGTGCTCCCCGACTAGCGGGCGAGACCCAGTACTTC. Encoded protein: CSAPRLAGETQYF.